Following are 13 T cell receptor beta chains from one sample sequenced in a study of T cells in Graves' hyperthyroidism and ophthalmopathy. Regions amplified from RNA transcripts were the TCR beta CDR3 regions. Researchers ran a first-round RT-PCR on the TCR CDR3 using the HTBI primer set. One entry per CDR3 protein, called by TCRdb with MiXCR from the multiplex PCR reads. The sample lists about 600,000 distinct CDR3 sequences, around 15% seen once, with around 3.5% in the top ten. Material for sequencing was blood. The receptors here all came from a woman aged 40 to 55 with Graves' ophthalmopathy.

This rearrangement joins TRBV7-2 to TRBJ2-3, with 7 bases that match TRBD2. CDR1 SGHTA and CDR2 FQGNSA come from the germline V gene. Unmatched junction bases numbered 7, after V lost 6 bases and J lost 1 base. There are 15 residues in the CDR3. The CDR3 sequence: CASRLPGLRTDTQYF. The DNA of the CDR3 is TGTGCCAGCAGACTACCGGGACTACGCACAGATACGCAGTATTTT.

The table lists this clonotype with many counts. The chain joins TRBV28 to TRBJ1-1; D gene ambiguous. From germline, CDR1 is MDHEN and CDR2 SYDVKM. V was clipped by 7 bases and J by 3 bases, with 12 bases between them. This CDR3 region has 13 residues. CDR3 sequence: CASTMLADTEAFF. The CDR3 DNA sequence: TGTGCCAGCACTATGCTTGCGGACACTGAAGCTTTCTTT.

This clonotype appeared many times. This rearrangement joins TRBV20-1 to TRBJ2-5; no reliable D call. The germline V gene encodes CDR1 DFQATT and CDR2 SNEGSKA (reference sequence). Deletions cut 5 bases from V and 0 bases from J, with 10 bases between. The CDR3 is 13 amino acids. The CDR3 loop is CSAPSVNQETQYF. CDR3 in DNA: TGCAGTGCTCCGAGCGTCAACCAAGAGACCCAGTACTTC.

The chain uses TRBV19 and TRBJ1-5, with 8 bases that match TRBD1. Germline CDR1 LNHDA, CDR2 SQIVND (reference sequence). V trimming: 6 bases; J trimming: 4 bases; junction bases outside the gene matches: 11. This CDR3 is built from 16 residues. The CDR3 nucleotides read TGTGCCAGTAGCCCATCTTCGGGACAGGTGAATCAGCCCCAGCATTTT. This codes for CASSPSSGQVNQPQHF.

This clonotype appeared many times. The J gene is TRBJ2-7, the V gene TRBV2; D not certain. The CDR3 covers 10 residues. Between the trimmed V and J ends, which lost 11 bases and 0 bases, there was a span of 5 bases. The germline gives CDR1 SNHLY, CDR2 FYNNEI. The CDR3 protein is CAVGSYEQYF. The CDR3, as DNA: TGTGCCGTCGGCTCCTACGAGCAGTACTTC.

The chain couples TRBV3-1 to TRBJ2-5; 7 bases fit TRBD2. There are 16 residues in the CDR3. Trimming at V came to 1 base and at J to 2 bases, leaving 7 bases not matched to a gene. The germline V gene has CDR1 LGHDT and CDR2 YNNKEL (reference sequence). CDR3 in DNA: TGTGCCAGCAGCCAAGCGATCGGGGGGTCTCAAGAGACCCAGTACTTC. Its translation: CASSQAIGGSQETQYF.

This clonotype was seen ten or more times. The V and J genes are TRBV2 and TRBJ2-1; 8 nucleotides line up with TRBD2. Germline loops: CDR1 SNHLY, CDR2 FYNNEI. The CDR3 contains 14 residues. The V gene end was trimmed by 4 bases and the J gene end by 7 bases; junction bases not matched to a gene: 6. The CDR3 nucleotides are TGTGCCAGCAGTGGGAGCGGGAGTAGAAATGAGCAGTTCTTC. Residues: CASSGSGSRNEQFF.

This clonotype has only a few counts. The rearrangement uses TRBV4-1 and TRBJ2-1, with TRBD2 matching 12 bases. The CDR3 has 17 amino acids. V was clipped by 1 base and J by 6 bases; unmatched bases: 7. Germline V gene sequence: CDR1 MGHRA, CDR2 YSYEKL. As DNA, the CDR3 is TGCGCCAGCAGCCAAGGCGGGGCTAGCGGGAGGGGCAATGAGCAGTTCTTC. Translation gives CASSQGGASGRGNEQFF.

This clonotype has at least ten counts. This chain uses TRBV2 with TRBJ2-5, with D tentatively TRBD2 (6 bases). The germline CDR1 and CDR2 sequences are SNHLY and FYNNEI. This CDR3 spans 14 amino acids. Trimming pared 3 bases from V and 1 base from J, leaving 9 bases between. The CDR3 nucleotides read TGTGCCAGCAGTGACAGGACTACCCAAGAGACCCAGTACTTC. Its translation is CASSDRTTQETQYF.

The chain couples TRBV5-1 to TRBJ2-5; 9 bases align to TRBD1. Germline V gene lookup returns CDR1 SGHRS and CDR2 YFSETQ. V gave up 2 bases and J gave up 5 bases; unmatched junction bases: 10. The CDR3 sequence is 16 residues long. CDR3 DNA: TGCGCCAGCAGCTTTGAGCCGGGACAGGGTCTGGAGACCCAGTACTTC. Protein: CASSFEPGQGLETQYF.

Ten or more counts support this clonotype. The chain carries TRBV12-3 or TRBV12-4 and TRBJ2-1, with 9 bases lining up with TRBD2. The CDR3 covers 17 residues. With V trimmed by 1 base and J by 5 bases, 9 bases remained unmatched. The CDR3: CASSLGAGGVIDNEQFF. CDR3 in DNA: TGTGCCAGCAGTTTAGGAGCGGGGGGCGTGATCGACAATGAGCAGTTCTTC.

This clonotype has more than one count but fewer than ten. The chain employs TRBV7-9 and TRBJ2-7; D is possibly TRBD2 (5 bases). Germline assignment: CDR1 SEHNR and CDR2 FQNEAQ (reference sequence). CDR3 length: 13 residues. V was pared by 4 bases and J by 4 bases, with 11 bases between. Written as DNA, the CDR3 is TGTGCCAGCAGCTCCCCAGCGGCGTACGAGCAGTACTTC. Translation gives CASSSPAAYEQYF.

This clonotype was seen ten or more times. V and J are TRBV5-1 and TRBJ2-7; 10 nucleotides match TRBD2. J was trimmed by 4 bases and V by 4 bases; bases with no gene match: 5. Looked up from germline, CDR1 is SGHRS and CDR2 is YFSETQ. CDR3 length: 14 residues. The DNA for the CDR3 is TGCGCCAGCAGCCGTGGACTAGCGGAATACGAGCAGTACTTC. Translating gives CASSRGLAEYEQYF.